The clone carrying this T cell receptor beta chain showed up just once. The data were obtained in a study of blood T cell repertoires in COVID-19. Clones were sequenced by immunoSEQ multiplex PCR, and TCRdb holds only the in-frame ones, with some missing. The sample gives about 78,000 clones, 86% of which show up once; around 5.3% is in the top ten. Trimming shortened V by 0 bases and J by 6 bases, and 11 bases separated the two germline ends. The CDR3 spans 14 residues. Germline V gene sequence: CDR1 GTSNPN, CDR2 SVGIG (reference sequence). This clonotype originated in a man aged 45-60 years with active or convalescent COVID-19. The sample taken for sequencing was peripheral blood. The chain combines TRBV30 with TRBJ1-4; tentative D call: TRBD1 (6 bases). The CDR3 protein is CAWSVGGADEKLFF. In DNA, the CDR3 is TGTGCCTGGAGTGTAGGGGGGGCTGATGAAAAACTGTTTTTT. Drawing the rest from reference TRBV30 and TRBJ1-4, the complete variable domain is SQTIHQWPATLVQPVGSPLSLECTVEGTSNPNLYWYRQAAGRGLQLLFYSVGIGQISSEVPQNLSASRPQDRQFILSSKKLLLSDSGFYLCAWSVGGADEKLFFGSGTQLSVL.